Listed below are T cell receptor beta chains from one sample, sequenced in a study of blood T cell repertoires in COVID-19. Generated by immunoSEQ multiplex PCR, the TCRdb table keeps only in-frame clones and is missing some. In the table there are about 300,000 clones, 88% of which are singletons. What was sequenced was peripheral blood. The receptor set was obtained from a young man with active or convalescent COVID-19. The CDR3 runs from the conserved cysteine through the conserved F or W. The D gene is left open where the match is weak. Clone size is shown for a subset of rows, as once, few, many or a class of expanded clone.

cdr3_aa	cdr3_nt	d_call	j_call	v_call	clone_size
CASSAGTGGSPLHF	TGTGCCAGCAGTGCCGGGACAGGGGGGTCACCCCTCCACTTT	TRBD1	TRBJ1-6	TRBV9	NA
CASSSRRGATDTQYF	TGCGCCAGCAGTTCGAGGCGGGGGGCGACAGATACGCAGTATTTT	TRBD2	TRBJ2-3	TRBV5-1	NA
CASSLGQGPYEQYF	TGCGCCAGCAGCCTTGGACAGGGGCCCTACGAGCAGTACTTC	TRBD1	TRBJ2-7	TRBV4-3	NA
CASSLNRGETQYF	TGTGCCAGCAGCTTAAACAGGGGAGAGACCCAGTACTTC	TRBD1	TRBJ2-5	TRBV7-8	NA
CASSPFGRDYGYTF	TGTGCCAGCAGCCCGTTCGGCAGGGACTATGGCTACACCTTC	NA	TRBJ1-2	TRBV14	NA
CASSQVPTGENGYTF	TGCGCCAGCAGCCAAGTTCCGACAGGCGAGAATGGCTACACCTTC	NA	TRBJ1-2	TRBV4-1	NA
CASSQETGVEVQPQHF	TGTGCCAGCAGCCAAGAAACAGGGGTCGAAGTTCAGCCCCAGCATTTT	TRBD1	TRBJ1-5	TRBV4-2	NA
CASSLSLAGGRLNNEQFF	TGTGCCAGCAGCCTAAGTCTAGCGGGGGGGCGTCTGAACAATGAGCAGTTCTTC	TRBD2	TRBJ2-1	TRBV7-3	NA
CASSFGLERYEQYF	TGTGCCAGCAGCTTTGGACTAGAGCGCTACGAGCAGTACTTC	TRBD2	TRBJ2-7	TRBV7-2	NA
CASSQDQNNYGYTF	TGCGCCAGCAGCCAAGACCAGAATAACTATGGCTACACCTTC	NA	TRBJ1-2	TRBV4-1	NA
CASSPRTGSDTQYF	TGTGCCAGCAGCCCCCGGACAGGGTCAGATACGCAGTATTTT	TRBD1	TRBJ2-3	TRBV13	NA
CASSFGQGGSPLHF	TGCGCCAGCAGTTTCGGCCAGGGAGGTTCACCCCTCCACTTT	NA	TRBJ1-6	TRBV4-1	many
CASSLVRDSDFSGNTIYF	TGTGCCAGCAGCTTAGTACGGGACAGCGACTTCTCTGGAAACACCATATATTTT	TRBD1	TRBJ1-3	TRBV7-9	once
CASTVFALGGTEAFF	TGTGCCAGTACCGTATTTGCCTTAGGAGGCACTGAAGCTTTCTTT	NA	TRBJ1-1	TRBV19	NA
CASSLSASGYEQYF	TGTGCCAGCAGTTTATCAGCTAGCGGCTACGAGCAGTACTTC	TRBD2	TRBJ2-7	TRBV27	NA
CASSLDSNSPLHF	TGTGCCAGCAGCTTAGACAGTAATTCACCCCTCCACTTT	NA	TRBJ1-6	TRBV7-2	NA
CASSYVAGTGAYEQYF	TGTGCCAGCAGTTACGTCGCCGGGACGGGAGCCTACGAGCAGTACTTC	NA	TRBJ2-7	TRBV6-2/TRBV6-3	NA
CASSTQGWTEAFF	TGTGCCAGCAGTACACAGGGTTGGACTGAAGCTTTCTTT	NA	TRBJ1-1	TRBV6-2/TRBV6-3	NA
CASSFPLDGSSYEQYF	TGTGCCAGCAGCTTCCCCCTGGACGGGAGCTCCTACGAGCAGTACTTC	NA	TRBJ2-7	TRBV7-8	NA
CASSLRGTYPYEQYF	TGTGCCAGCAGCTTACGCGGGACTTACCCCTACGAGCAGTACTTC	NA	TRBJ2-7	TRBV7-3	few
CASSSMSLDPGQQETQYF	TGTGCCAGCAGCTCAATGAGCCTAGACCCGGGACAGCAAGAGACCCAGTACTTC	TRBD1	TRBJ2-5	TRBV7-7	NA